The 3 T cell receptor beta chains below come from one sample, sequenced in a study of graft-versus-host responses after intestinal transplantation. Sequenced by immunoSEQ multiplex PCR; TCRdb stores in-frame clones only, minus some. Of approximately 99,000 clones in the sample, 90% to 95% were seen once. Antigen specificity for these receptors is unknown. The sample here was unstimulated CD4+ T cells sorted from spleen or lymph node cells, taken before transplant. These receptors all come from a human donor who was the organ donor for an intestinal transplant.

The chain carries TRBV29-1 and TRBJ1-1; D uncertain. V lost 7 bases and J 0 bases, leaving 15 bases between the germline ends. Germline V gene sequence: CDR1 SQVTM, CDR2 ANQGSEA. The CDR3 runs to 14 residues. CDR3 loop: CSASVGGLNTEAFF. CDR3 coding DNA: TGCAGCGCCTCCGTGGGAGGGTTGAACACTGAAGCTTTCTTT.

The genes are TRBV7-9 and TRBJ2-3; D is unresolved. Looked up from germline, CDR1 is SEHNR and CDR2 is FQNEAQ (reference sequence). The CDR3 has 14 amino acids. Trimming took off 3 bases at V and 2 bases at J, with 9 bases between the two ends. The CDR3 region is CASSLGWITDTQYF. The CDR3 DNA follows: TGTGCCAGCAGCTTGGGCTGGATCACAGATACGCAGTATTTT.

DNA for the CDR3: TGTGCCAGCAGCAAAGTCACCCGGGGAGGAAATAATGGTTCTTACGAGCAGTACTTC. This encodes CASSKVTRGGNNGSYEQYF. This chain connects TRBV21-1 to TRBJ2-7; the table's D call, TRBD2, was not checked against the DNA. TRBV21-1 is reported as a pseudogene. The CDR3 is 19 amino acids.